This T cell receptor beta chain is drawn from a study of T cell responses to AZD1222 COVID-19 vaccine (dated by TCRdb to the early 2020s). Regarding the complete study: A total of roughly 240 trial participants underwent TCR sequencing, of whom around 200 received two doses of AZD1222 and some 25 received two doses of the MenACWY control vaccine. Trial participants were enrolled by age into subgroups of 18-55, 56-69 and 70-plus years, and around 150, 29 and 61 TCR-sequenced participants, respectively, were included in these subgroups.

The CDR3 regions of human TCRbeta chains were analyzed by immunosequencing. For the original study's pipeline: Repertoire TCRs were matched against a reference library of SARS-CoV-2-specific TCRs generated with the MIRA antigen-specificity platform. Breadth was defined as the fraction of unique TCRs that were SARS-CoV-2-associated. Depth was defined as the fraction of total T cells that were SARS-CoV-2-associated. Each spike-specific TCR was assigned to its reactive spike region and to a CD4 or CD8 class using the MIRA data. Log10-transformed breadth and depth values were compared by one-way ANOVA with Sidak's multiple comparisons tests. The immuneACCESS repertoire file appears here via TCRdb, limited to in-frame rearrangements. These files lack a portion of the clones; in checked studies, under half of the deficit traces to unresolved V genes, and the cause of the others is not known. V, J and clone size were drawn from that table, and D and trimming were deduced from the DNA. Here the sample has 85,000 or so clones; about 86% occur a single time. More than 5% of the sample goes to the ten largest clones.

Study-wide findings and limitations: CD4 TCRs associated with the vaccine covered the entire spike protein, and the dominant responses were in regions 160-218 and 743-854. The 56-69-year group was small, and its depth increase did not reach significance, likely because of low power. Because no day 14 peak-response samples were available, repertoires were characterized only after the peak T cell response. Conclusions about previously exposed vaccinees were limited because only six or seven AZD1222 recipients were SARS-CoV-2 seropositive at baseline. After two AZD1222 doses, both the breadth and the depth of spike-specific TCRs were significantly higher than at day 0 and than in MenACWY recipients. Epitopes outside the regions mutated in the B.1.351 and B.1.1.7 variants were reportedly recognized by nearly half of the unique spike-specific TCRs. Most participants were white British and females outnumbered males, and the authors suggested that clonal diversity may have been underestimated.

The time point label of this sample denotes: about 28 days (+/-7) after the second vaccine dose. AZD1222 recipients with second doses at about 4 weeks or about 12 weeks were pooled, because spike-specific TCR depth and breadth did not differ between schedules. The vaccinee samples were drawn from two UK trials, COV001 and COV002, one of which was a single-blind randomized controlled phase 2/3 trial testing AZD1222 (ChAdOx1 nCoV-19) in healthy adults. For TCRbeta chain sequencing, PBMC samples were collected from trial participants at day 0 and at day 28 after the second dose. Worth noting for this clone: The antigen this receptor binds is unknown. One base away there is no much larger clone; base qualities are not given.

The TCR comes from an adult who received the AZD1222 COVID-19 vaccine. The sequenced sample was peripheral blood, obtained 28 days after the second AZD1222 dose.

The sequenced DNA is TGTGCCTGGGCCGGGACAGGGGATCAGCCCCAGCATTTT. It translates as CAWAGTGDQPQHF. Recombination joined TRBV30 with TRBJ1-5; TRBD1 lines up with 10 middle nucleotides. V is cut back by 5 bases and J by 5 bases, with 3 bases in the junction unmatched. CDR1 and CDR2 were assigned from the germline V gene (reference sequence) as GTSNPN and SVGIG. There are 13 amino acids in the CDR3, from cysteine to phenylalanine inclusive. Only the CDR3 DNA is retained, 39 bases long and in frame from the first base.